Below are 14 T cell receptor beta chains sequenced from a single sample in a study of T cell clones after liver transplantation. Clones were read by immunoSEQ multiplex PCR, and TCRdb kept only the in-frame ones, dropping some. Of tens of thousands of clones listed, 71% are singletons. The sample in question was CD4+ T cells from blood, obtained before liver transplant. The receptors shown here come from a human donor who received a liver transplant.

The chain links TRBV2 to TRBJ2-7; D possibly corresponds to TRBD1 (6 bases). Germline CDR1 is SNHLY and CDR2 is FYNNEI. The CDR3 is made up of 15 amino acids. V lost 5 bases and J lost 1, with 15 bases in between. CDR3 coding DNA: TGTGCCAGCAGTTTACGGACAGTACCATCCTACGAGCAGTACTTC. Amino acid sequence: CASSLRTVPSYEQYF.

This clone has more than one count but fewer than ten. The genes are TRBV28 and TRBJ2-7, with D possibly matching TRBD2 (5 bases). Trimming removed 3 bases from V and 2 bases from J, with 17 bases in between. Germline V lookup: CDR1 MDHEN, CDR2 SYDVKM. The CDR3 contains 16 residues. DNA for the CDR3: TGTGCCAGCAGTTTCTCAGGAGGACGGCGAGCCTACGAGCAGTACTTC. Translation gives CASSFSGGRRAYEQYF.

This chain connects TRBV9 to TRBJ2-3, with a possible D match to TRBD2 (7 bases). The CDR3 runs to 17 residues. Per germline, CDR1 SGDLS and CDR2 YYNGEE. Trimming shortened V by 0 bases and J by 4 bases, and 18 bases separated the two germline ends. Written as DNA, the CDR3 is TGTGCCAGCAGCGTAGGAATAGGGGGGGGAACCTCAGATACGCAGTATTTT. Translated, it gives CASSVGIGGGTSDTQYF.

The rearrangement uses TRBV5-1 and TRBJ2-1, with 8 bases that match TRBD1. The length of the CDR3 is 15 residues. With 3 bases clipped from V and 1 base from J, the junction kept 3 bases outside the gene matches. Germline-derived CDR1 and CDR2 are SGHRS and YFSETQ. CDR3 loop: CASSSGGASYNEQFF. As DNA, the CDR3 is TGCGCCAGCAGCTCAGGGGGCGCATCCTACAATGAGCAGTTCTTC.

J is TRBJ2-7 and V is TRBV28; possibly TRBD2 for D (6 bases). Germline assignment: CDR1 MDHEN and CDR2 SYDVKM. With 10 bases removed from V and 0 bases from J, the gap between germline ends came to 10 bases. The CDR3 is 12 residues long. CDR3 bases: TGTGCCACCGTTAGCGGCTCCTACGAGCAGTACTTC. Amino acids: CATVSGSYEQYF.

In DNA form, the CDR3 reads TGTGCCAGCTCATTTAAAGCCATAGGACAGGGAGTAGAGACTGAAGCTTTCTTT. Amino acids: CASSFKAIGQGVETEAFF. The chain combines TRBV18 with TRBJ1-1; 8 bases are shared with TRBD1. The V segment lost 5 bases and the J segment 5 bases; nucleotides outside the gene matches: 19. The germline V gene has CDR1 KGHSH and CDR2 LQKENI. This CDR3 has 18 amino acids.

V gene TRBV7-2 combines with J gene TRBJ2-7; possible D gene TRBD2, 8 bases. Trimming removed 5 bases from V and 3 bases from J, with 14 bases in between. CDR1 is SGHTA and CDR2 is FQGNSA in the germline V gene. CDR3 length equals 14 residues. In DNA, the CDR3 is TGTGCCAGCAGCCGGGGGGGACAGTTCTACGAGCAGTACTTC. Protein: CASSRGGQFYEQYF. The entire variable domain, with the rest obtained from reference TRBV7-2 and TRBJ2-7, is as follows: GAGVSQSPSNKVTEKGKDVELRCDPISGHTALYWYRQSLGQGLEFLIYFQGNSAPDKSGLPSDRFSAERTGGSVSTLTIQRTQQEDSAVYLCASSRGGQFYEQYFGPGTRLTVT.

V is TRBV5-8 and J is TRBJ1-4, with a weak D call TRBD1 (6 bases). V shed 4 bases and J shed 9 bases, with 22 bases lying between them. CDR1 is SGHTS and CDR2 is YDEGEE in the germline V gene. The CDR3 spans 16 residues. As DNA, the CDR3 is TGTGCCAGCAGCCATTGGAGCGGGGGGCAAGCGAAAAAACTGTTTTTT. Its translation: CASSHWSGGQAKKLFF.

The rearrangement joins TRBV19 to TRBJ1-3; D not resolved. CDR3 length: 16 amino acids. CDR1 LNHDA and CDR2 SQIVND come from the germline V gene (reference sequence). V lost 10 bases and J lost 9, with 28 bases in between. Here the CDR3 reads CATSSGSLSLEGTIYF. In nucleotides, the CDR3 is TGTGCCACTTCGTCGGGCAGCCTCTCACTGGAGGGCACCATATATTTT. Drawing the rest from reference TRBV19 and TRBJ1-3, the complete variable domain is DGGITQSPKYLFRKEGQNVTLSCEQNLNHDAMYWYRQDPGQGLRLIYYSQIVNDFQKGDIAEGYSVSREKKESFPLTVTSAQKNPTAFYLCATSSGSLSLEGTIYFGEGSWLTVV.

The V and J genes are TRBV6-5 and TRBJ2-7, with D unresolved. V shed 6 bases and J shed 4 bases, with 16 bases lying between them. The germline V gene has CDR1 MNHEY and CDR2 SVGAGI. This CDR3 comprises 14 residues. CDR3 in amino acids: CASSVQILMYEQYF. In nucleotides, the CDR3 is TGTGCCAGCAGCGTTCAGATACTAATGTACGAGCAGTACTTC.

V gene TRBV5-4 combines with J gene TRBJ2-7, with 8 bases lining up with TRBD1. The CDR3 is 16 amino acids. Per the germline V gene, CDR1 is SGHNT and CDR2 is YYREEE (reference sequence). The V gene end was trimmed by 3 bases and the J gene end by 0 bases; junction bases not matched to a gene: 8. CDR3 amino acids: CASSSGDRRSSYEQYF. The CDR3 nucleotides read TGTGCCAGCAGCTCGGGGGACAGGCGGAGCTCCTACGAGCAGTACTTC.

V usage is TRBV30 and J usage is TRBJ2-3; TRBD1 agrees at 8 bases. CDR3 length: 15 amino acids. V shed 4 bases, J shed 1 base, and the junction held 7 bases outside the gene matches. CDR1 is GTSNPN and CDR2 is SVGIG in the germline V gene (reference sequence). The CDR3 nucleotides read TGTGCCTGGACCGGACAGGGTTTACGCACAGATACGCAGTATTTT. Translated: CAWTGQGLRTDTQYF.

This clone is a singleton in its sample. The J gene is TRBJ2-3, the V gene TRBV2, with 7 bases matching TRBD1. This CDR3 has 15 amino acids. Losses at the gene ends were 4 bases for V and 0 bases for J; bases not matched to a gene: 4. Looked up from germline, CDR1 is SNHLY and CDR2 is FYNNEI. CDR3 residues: CASSVVGQSTDTQYF. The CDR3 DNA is TGTGCCAGCAGTGTTGTGGGACAGAGCACAGATACGCAGTATTTT. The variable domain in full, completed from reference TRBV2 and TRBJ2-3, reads EPEVTQTPSHQVTQMGQEVILRCVPISNHLYFYWYRQILGQKVEFLVSFYNNEISEKSEIFDDQFSVERPDGSNFTLKIRSTKLEDSAMYFCASSVVGQSTDTQYFGPGTRLTVL.

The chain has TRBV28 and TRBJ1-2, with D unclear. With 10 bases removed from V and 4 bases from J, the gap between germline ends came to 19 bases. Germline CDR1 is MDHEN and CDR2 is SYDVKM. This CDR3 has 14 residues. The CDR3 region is CATREPRAAYGYTF. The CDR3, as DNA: TGTGCCACCAGAGAACCCCGAGCGGCCTATGGCTACACCTTC.